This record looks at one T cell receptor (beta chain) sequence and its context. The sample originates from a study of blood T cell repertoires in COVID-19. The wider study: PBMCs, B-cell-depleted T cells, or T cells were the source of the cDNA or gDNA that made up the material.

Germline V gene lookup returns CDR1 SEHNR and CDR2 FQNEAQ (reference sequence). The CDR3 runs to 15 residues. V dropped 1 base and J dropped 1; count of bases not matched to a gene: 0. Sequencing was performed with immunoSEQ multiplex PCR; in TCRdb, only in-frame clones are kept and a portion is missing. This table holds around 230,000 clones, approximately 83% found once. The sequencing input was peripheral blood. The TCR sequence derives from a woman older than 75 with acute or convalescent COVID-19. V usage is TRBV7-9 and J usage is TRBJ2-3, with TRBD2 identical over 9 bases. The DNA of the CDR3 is TGTGCCAGCAGCTTAGTAGCGGGGGGCACAGATACGCAGTATTTT. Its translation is CASSLVAGGTDTQYF.